These T cell receptor beta chains were read from a single sample in a study of shared clonotypes between healthy human individuals. The data were produced by immunoSEQ multiplex PCR, yet TCRdb's version contains in-frame clones alone and is incomplete. Of more than 600,000 clones detected, roughly 94% appear once; the ten largest clones hold approximately 25%. Sequences were obtained from naive CD8+ T cells sorted from blood. Source of these receptors: a young man in good health. Each CDR3 is given with its conserved first and last residue. A D gene is named only where the DNA matches it firmly. Expanded clones are given a class, and other clones once, few, many or no size at all.

D gene: TRBD1
V gene: TRBV15
clone size: .
J gene: TRBJ1-1
CDR3 DNA: TGTGCCACCAGCACCGGGGACAGGAGGAACACTGAAGCTTTCTTT
CDR3 protein: CATSTGDRRNTEAFF

D gene: .
V gene: TRBV2
clone size: few
J gene: TRBJ2-7
CDR3 DNA: TGTGCCAGCAGTGATGCGGGACCGAGATACGAGCAGTACTTC
CDR3 protein: CASSDAGPRYEQYF

D gene: .
V gene: TRBV5-1
clone size: .
J gene: TRBJ2-5
CDR3 DNA: TGCGCCAGCAGCTTGGGGCTAGCGGAGACCCAGTACTTC
CDR3 protein: CASSLGLAETQYF

D gene: .
V gene: TRBV6-6
clone size: once
J gene: TRBJ1-2
CDR3 DNA: TGTGCCAGCAGTTACTCTGGCAGAGCCGATGGCTACACCTTC
CDR3 protein: CASSYSGRADGYTF

D gene: .
V gene: TRBV27
clone size: .
J gene: TRBJ2-1
CDR3 DNA: TGTGCCAGCAGTTCGCGCCAGGGGCGCCTCTACAATGAGCAGTTCTTC
CDR3 protein: CASSSRQGRLYNEQFF

D gene: .
V gene: TRBV4-2
clone size: .
J gene: TRBJ2-7
CDR3 DNA: TGTGCCAGCGGTCTAGCGCCCGGAGGAGGCTCCTACGAGCAGTACTTC
CDR3 protein: CASGLAPGGGSYEQYF

D gene: .
V gene: TRBV6-5
clone size: once
J gene: TRBJ2-7
CDR3 DNA: TGTGCCAGCAGTTACATTGGGAGTGCCTACGAGCAGTACTTC
CDR3 protein: CASSYIGSAYEQYF

D gene: TRBD1
V gene: TRBV9
clone size: .
J gene: TRBJ2-7
CDR3 DNA: TGTGCCAGCAGCCTGGGGACAGGGCTCTACGAGCAGTACTTC
CDR3 protein: CASSLGTGLYEQYF

D gene: .
V gene: TRBV7-2
clone size: .
J gene: TRBJ2-1
CDR3 DNA: TGTGCCAGCGAGGCCATAAGCTCCTACAATGAGCAGTTCTTC
CDR3 protein: CASEAISSYNEQFF

D gene: .
V gene: TRBV23-1
clone size: .
J gene: TRBJ2-7
CDR3 DNA: TGCGCCAGCAGTCCTCCCCGCGGGACCGAGCTCTGGGAGCAGTACTTC
CDR3 protein: CASSPPRGTELWEQYF

D gene: .
V gene: TRBV27
clone size: once
J gene: TRBJ2-7
CDR3 DNA: TGTGCCAGCAGCCCCAGGAGGTCCTACGAGCAGTACTTC
CDR3 protein: CASSPRRSYEQYF

D gene: TRBD1
V gene: TRBV19
clone size: .
J gene: TRBJ2-2
CDR3 DNA: TGTGCCAGTAGTGCCCCGGGACAGGGTCCCCCCGGGGAGCTGTTTTTT
CDR3 protein: CASSAPGQGPPGELFF

D gene: TRBD1
V gene: TRBV19
clone size: .
J gene: TRBJ2-1
CDR3 DNA: TGTGCCAGTAGCCTAGGGGGCCCGGGGTATAATGAGCAGTTCTTC
CDR3 protein: CASSLGGPGYNEQFF

D gene: .
V gene: TRBV2
clone size: .
J gene: TRBJ2-4
CDR3 DNA: TGTGCCAGCAGTGATCCCCAGGGTATAAGGTACTTC
CDR3 protein: CASSDPQGIRYF

D gene: .
V gene: TRBV7-8
clone size: .
J gene: TRBJ1-5
CDR3 DNA: TGTGCCAGCAGCCCGGTCGGAGGCGATAGCAATCAGCCCCAGCATTTT
CDR3 protein: CASSPVGGDSNQPQHF

D gene: TRBD1
V gene: TRBV9
clone size: .
J gene: TRBJ1-4
CDR3 DNA: TGTGCCAGCAGCGCCTACGGGACAGGGGATGAAAAACTGTTTTTT
CDR3 protein: CASSAYGTGDEKLFF

D gene: TRBD2
V gene: TRBV29-1
clone size: .
J gene: TRBJ2-1
CDR3 DNA: TGCAGCGCGGAATCTAGCGGGGCTTACAATGAGCAGTTCTTC
CDR3 protein: CSAESSGAYNEQFF

D gene: TRBD2
V gene: TRBV28
clone size: once
J gene: TRBJ2-3
CDR3 DNA: TGTGCCAGCAGGGTATTGTCCGGGAGGACAGATACGCAGTATTTT
CDR3 protein: CASRVLSGRTDTQYF

D gene: .
V gene: TRBV2
clone size: .
J gene: TRBJ2-1
CDR3 DNA: TGTGCCAGCAGTGGTCTCAGTCCTGAGCAGTTCTTC
CDR3 protein: CASSGLSPEQFF

D gene: TRBD2
V gene: TRBV5-4
clone size: .
J gene: TRBJ2-7
CDR3 DNA: TGTGCCAGCAGCTTGATGGCTAGCGGGAGGTCTTCCTACGAGCAGTACTTC
CDR3 protein: CASSLMASGRSSYEQYF

D gene: TRBD2
V gene: TRBV13
clone size: .
J gene: TRBJ2-1
CDR3 DNA: TGTGCCAGCAGCTTAGAGCGGGAGGGAGCGTCGGGCAATGAGCAGTTCTTC
CDR3 protein: CASSLEREGASGNEQFF

D gene: TRBD2
V gene: TRBV10-2
clone size: .
J gene: TRBJ2-2
CDR3 DNA: TGCGCCAGCAGAACCGGGACTAGCATTAACGGGGAGCTGTTTTTT
CDR3 protein: CASRTGTSINGELFF

D gene: TRBD2
V gene: TRBV4-3
clone size: .
J gene: TRBJ2-1
CDR3 DNA: TGCGCCAGCAGCCATTATGGCCCGGGACTAGCGGGAGGGAGCTCCTACAATGAGCAGTTCTTC
CDR3 protein: CASSHYGPGLAGGSSYNEQFF

D gene: .
V gene: TRBV28
clone size: once
J gene: TRBJ2-2
CDR3 DNA: TGTGCCAGCAGTTACCCATTAGGGTCCGGGGAGCTGTTTTTT
CDR3 protein: CASSYPLGSGELFF

D gene: .
V gene: TRBV19
clone size: once
J gene: TRBJ1-2
CDR3 DNA: TGTGCCAGTAGGTCCAGCTATGGCTACACCTTC
CDR3 protein: CASRSSYGYTF

D gene: .
V gene: TRBV7-9
clone size: few
J gene: TRBJ1-1
CDR3 DNA: TGTGCCAGCAGCTTATTGGTCACTGAAGCTTTCTTT
CDR3 protein: CASSLLVTEAFF

D gene: .
V gene: TRBV7-9
clone size: .
J gene: TRBJ1-3
CDR3 DNA: TGTGCCAGCAGCCCAGCTTTAGAGGACACCATATATTTT
CDR3 protein: CASSPALEDTIYF

D gene: TRBD1
V gene: TRBV5-8
clone size: .
J gene: TRBJ1-1
CDR3 DNA: TGTGCCAGCAGCTTGGTTGGGACAGAAAACATGAACACTGAAGCTTTCTTT
CDR3 protein: CASSLVGTENMNTEAFF

D gene: TRBD1
V gene: TRBV10-2
clone size: .
J gene: TRBJ2-5
CDR3 DNA: TGCGCCAGCAGTGAGATAGGGGGCAAAGTAGAGACCCAGTACTTC
CDR3 protein: CASSEIGGKVETQYF

D gene: TRBD1
V gene: TRBV28
clone size: .
J gene: TRBJ1-5
CDR3 DNA: TGTGCCAGCAGCACGGACAGGGGGTTTCAGCCCCAGCATTTT
CDR3 protein: CASSTDRGFQPQHF

D gene: .
V gene: TRBV4-3
clone size: once
J gene: TRBJ2-6
CDR3 DNA: TGCGCCAGCAGCTCAACCCTGGGGGTACACGGGGCCAACGTCCTGACTTTC
CDR3 protein: CASSSTLGVHGANVLTF

D gene: .
V gene: TRBV4-3
clone size: .
J gene: TRBJ2-7
CDR3 DNA: TGCGCCAGCAGCCAATACGGGGGTGGGTACGAGCAGTACTTC
CDR3 protein: CASSQYGGGYEQYF

D gene: .
V gene: TRBV27
clone size: .
J gene: TRBJ2-3
CDR3 DNA: TGTGCCAGCAGTTCCCGACAGGAAATCTACACAGATACGCAGTATTTT
CDR3 protein: CASSSRQEIYTDTQYF

D gene: TRBD2
V gene: TRBV7-9
clone size: .
J gene: TRBJ2-7
CDR3 DNA: TGTGCCAGCAGCTTAGCGGCGGGAGCGCGGGAGCAGTACTTC
CDR3 protein: CASSLAAGAREQYF

D gene: .
V gene: TRBV7-9
clone size: .
J gene: TRBJ2-7
CDR3 DNA: TGTGCCAGCAGCTTAGCGAACGGGTTGTCCTACGAGCAGTACTTC
CDR3 protein: CASSLANGLSYEQYF

D gene: .
V gene: TRBV25-1
clone size: .
J gene: TRBJ2-7
CDR3 DNA: TGTGCCAGCAGTGAAGATTACCAGGGGAACCGGCACGAGCAGTACTTC
CDR3 protein: CASSEDYQGNRHEQYF

D gene: TRBD1
V gene: TRBV19
clone size: .
J gene: TRBJ2-7
CDR3 DNA: TGTGCCAGCGCCGCGGGACAGGGCTACGAGCAGTACTTC
CDR3 protein: CASAAGQGYEQYF

D gene: TRBD1
V gene: TRBV7-9
clone size: .
J gene: TRBJ2-7
CDR3 DNA: TGTGCCAGCGCTCGACAGGGCATCACGGAATACGAGCAGTACTTC
CDR3 protein: CASARQGITEYEQYF

D gene: TRBD1
V gene: TRBV5-4
clone size: .
J gene: TRBJ2-7
CDR3 DNA: TGTGCCAGCAGCCCTACAGGGGTCGGCGAGCAGTACTTC
CDR3 protein: CASSPTGVGEQYF

D gene: .
V gene: TRBV6-4
clone size: .
J gene: TRBJ2-1
CDR3 DNA: TGTGCCAGCAGTGAGGGAGGACTAAGTAATGAGCAGTTCTTC
CDR3 protein: CASSEGGLSNEQFF

D gene: .
V gene: TRBV4-1
clone size: once
J gene: TRBJ1-5
CDR3 DNA: TGCGCCAGCAATCCTTCCCCGGGGAGCAATCAGCCCCAGCATTTT
CDR3 protein: CASNPSPGSNQPQHF

D gene: .
V gene: TRBV27
clone size: .
J gene: TRBJ2-1
CDR3 DNA: TGTGCCAGCAGTCCGGGGGTGGGGGTTGGGCAGTTCTTC
CDR3 protein: CASSPGVGVGQFF

D gene: TRBD2
V gene: TRBV11-2
clone size: .
J gene: TRBJ2-4
CDR3 DNA: TGTGCCAGCAGGAGCGGGAGCGGTGACAAAAACATTCAGTACTTC
CDR3 protein: CASRSGSGDKNIQYF

D gene: TRBD1
V gene: TRBV7-8
clone size: .
J gene: TRBJ2-7
CDR3 DNA: TGTGCCAGCAGCCCAGAGTCACAGGGGGCCTACGAGCAGTACTTC
CDR3 protein: CASSPESQGAYEQYF

D gene: .
V gene: TRBV28
clone size: few
J gene: TRBJ2-7
CDR3 DNA: TGTGCCAGCAGTTCCCTTGGGGTCGAGCAGTACTTC
CDR3 protein: CASSSLGVEQYF